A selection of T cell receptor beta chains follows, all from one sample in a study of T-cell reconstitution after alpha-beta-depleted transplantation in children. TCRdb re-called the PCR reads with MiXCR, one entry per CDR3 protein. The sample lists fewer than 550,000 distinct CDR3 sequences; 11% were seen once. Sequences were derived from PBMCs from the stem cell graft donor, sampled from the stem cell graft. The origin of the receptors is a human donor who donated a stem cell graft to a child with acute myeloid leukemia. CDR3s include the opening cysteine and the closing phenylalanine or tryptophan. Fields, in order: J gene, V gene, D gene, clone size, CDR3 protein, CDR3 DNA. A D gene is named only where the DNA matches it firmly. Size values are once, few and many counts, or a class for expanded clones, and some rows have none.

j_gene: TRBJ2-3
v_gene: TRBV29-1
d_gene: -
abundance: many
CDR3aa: CSVVLQDSLLTDTQYF
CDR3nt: TGCAGCGTTGTACTCCAGGACAGCCTACTCACAGATACGCAGTATTTT

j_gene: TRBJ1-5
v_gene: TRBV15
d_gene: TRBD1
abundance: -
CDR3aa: CATSPGTGSQPQHF
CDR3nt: TGTGCCACCAGCCCCGGGACAGGATCTCAGCCCCAGCATTTT

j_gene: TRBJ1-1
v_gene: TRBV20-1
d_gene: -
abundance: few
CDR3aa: CSARERGNTEAFF
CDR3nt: TGCAGTGCTAGAGAAAGGGGGAACACTGAAGCTTTCTTT

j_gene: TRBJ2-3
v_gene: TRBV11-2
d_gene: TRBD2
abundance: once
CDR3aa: CASNERGAFTDTQYF
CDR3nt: TGTGCCAGCAACGAGCGGGGGGCATTCACAGATACGCAGTATTTT

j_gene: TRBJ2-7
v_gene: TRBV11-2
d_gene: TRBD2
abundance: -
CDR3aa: CASSRVGLAGPYEQYF
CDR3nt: TGTGCCAGCAGCCGTGTCGGACTAGCGGGCCCCTACGAGCAGTACTTC

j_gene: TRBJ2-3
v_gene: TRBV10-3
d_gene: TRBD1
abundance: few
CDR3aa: CAIRGQVITDTQYF
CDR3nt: TGTGCCATCAGGGGACAGGTAATAACAGATACGCAGTATTTT

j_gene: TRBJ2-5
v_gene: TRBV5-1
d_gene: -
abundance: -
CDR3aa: CASRTVTQETQYF
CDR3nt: TGCGCCAGCAGGACAGTGACCCAAGAGACCCAGTACTTC

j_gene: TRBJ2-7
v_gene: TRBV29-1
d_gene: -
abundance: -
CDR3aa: CSVEDRGSSYEQYF
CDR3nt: TGCAGCGTTGAAGATCGTGGGAGCTCCTACGAGCAGTACTTC

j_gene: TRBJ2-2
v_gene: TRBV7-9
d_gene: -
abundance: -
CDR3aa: CASIGDLANTGELFF
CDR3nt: TGTGCCAGCATTGGTGATCTCGCGAACACCGGGGAGCTGTTTTTT

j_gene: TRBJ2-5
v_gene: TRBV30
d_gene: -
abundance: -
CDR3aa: CAWTLGQLQETQYF
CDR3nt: TGTGCCTGGACTTTAGGGCAGCTCCAAGAGACCCAGTACTTC

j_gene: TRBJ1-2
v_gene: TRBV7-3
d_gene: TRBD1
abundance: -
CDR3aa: CASSAGTGGDGYTF
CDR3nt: TGTGCCAGCAGCGCCGGGACAGGGGGCGACGGCTACACCTTC

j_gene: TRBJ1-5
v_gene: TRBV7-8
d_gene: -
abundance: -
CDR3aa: CASSLERSSNQPQHF
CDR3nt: TGTGCCAGCAGCTTAGAACGATCTAGCAATCAGCCCCAGCATTTT

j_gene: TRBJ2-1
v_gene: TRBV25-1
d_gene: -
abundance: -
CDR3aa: CASSESVTYNEQFF
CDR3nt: TGTGCCAGCAGTGAGTCCGTTACCTACAATGAGCAGTTCTTC

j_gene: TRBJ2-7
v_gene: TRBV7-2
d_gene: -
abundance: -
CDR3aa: CASSLVASQLSYEQYF
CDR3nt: TGTGCCAGCAGCTTAGTGGCAAGCCAGTTAAGTTACGAGCAGTACTTC

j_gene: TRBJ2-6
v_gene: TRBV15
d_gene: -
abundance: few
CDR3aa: CATSLGSSGANVLTF
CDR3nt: TGTGCCACCAGCCTGGGGAGCTCTGGGGCCAACGTCCTGACTTTC

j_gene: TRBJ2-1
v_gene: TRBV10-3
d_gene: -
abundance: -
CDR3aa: CAVLWGDEQFF
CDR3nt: TGTGCCGTCCTCTGGGGGGATGAGCAGTTCTTC

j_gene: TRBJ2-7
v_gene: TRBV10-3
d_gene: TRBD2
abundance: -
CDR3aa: CAISSSGRTLSYEQYF
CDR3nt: TGTGCCATCAGCTCTAGCGGGAGGACCCTCTCCTACGAGCAGTACTTC

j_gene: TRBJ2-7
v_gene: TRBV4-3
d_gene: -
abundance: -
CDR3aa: CASSQDPRYEQYF
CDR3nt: TGCGCCAGCAGCCAAGATCCCCGTTACGAGCAGTACTTC

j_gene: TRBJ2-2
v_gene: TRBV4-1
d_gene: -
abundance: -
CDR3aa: CASSQKKSLWQGGTGELFF
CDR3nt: TGCGCCAGCAGCCAAAAAAAAAGCCTTTGGCAGGGAGGTACCGGGGAGCTGTTTTTT

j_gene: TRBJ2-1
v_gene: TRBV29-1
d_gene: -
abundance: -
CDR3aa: CSVDRALSIYEQFF
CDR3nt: TGCAGCGTTGATAGGGCCCTAAGTATTTACGAGCAGTTCTTC

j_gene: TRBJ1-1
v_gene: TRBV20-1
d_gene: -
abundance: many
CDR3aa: CSARGQPGAEAFF
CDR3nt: TGCAGTGCTAGAGGGCAGCCGGGGGCTGAAGCTTTCTTT

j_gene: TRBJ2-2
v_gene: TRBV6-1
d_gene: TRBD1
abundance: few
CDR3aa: CASTRKGGQGNTGELFF
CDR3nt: TGTGCCAGCACCCGAAAAGGGGGACAGGGTAACACCGGGGAGCTGTTTTTT

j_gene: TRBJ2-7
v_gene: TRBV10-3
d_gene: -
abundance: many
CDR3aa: CAIRTGAGYEQYF
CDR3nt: TGTGCCATCAGAACCGGGGCTGGGTACGAGCAGTACTTC

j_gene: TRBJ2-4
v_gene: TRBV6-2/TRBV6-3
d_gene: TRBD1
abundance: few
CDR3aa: CASRDRAKNSQYF
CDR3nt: TGTGCCAGCAGGGACAGGGCCAAAAACAGTCAGTACTTC

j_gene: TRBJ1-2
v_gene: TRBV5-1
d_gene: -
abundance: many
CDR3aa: CASSLEGNYGYTF
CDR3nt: TGCGCCAGCAGCTTGGAGGGGAACTATGGCTACACCTTC

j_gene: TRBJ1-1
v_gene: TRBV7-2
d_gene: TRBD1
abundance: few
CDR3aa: CASSGQGATAFF
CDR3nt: TGTGCCAGCAGCGGACAGGGGGCGACGGCTTTCTTT

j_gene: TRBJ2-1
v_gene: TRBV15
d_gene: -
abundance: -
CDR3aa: CATSRLSREGADVDEQFF
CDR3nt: TGTGCCACCAGCAGGCTATCTCGGGAGGGGGCCGATGTGGATGAGCAGTTCTTC

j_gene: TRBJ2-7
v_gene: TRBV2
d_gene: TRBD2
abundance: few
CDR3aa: CASVKGLAVANEQYF
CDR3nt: TGTGCCAGCGTAAAGGGACTAGCGGTCGCCAACGAGCAGTACTTC

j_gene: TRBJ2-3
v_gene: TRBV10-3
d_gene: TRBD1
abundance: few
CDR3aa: CAISESLTGSPDTQYF
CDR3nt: TGTGCCATCAGTGAGTCGCTGACAGGGTCCCCAGATACGCAGTATTTT

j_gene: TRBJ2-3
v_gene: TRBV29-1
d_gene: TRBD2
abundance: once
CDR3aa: CSVPAGYPTDTQYF
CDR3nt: TGCAGCGTTCCAGCGGGGTACCCCACAGATACGCAGTATTTT

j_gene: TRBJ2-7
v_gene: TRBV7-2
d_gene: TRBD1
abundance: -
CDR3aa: CASSSTGTGGEQYF
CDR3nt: TGTGCCAGCAGCTCCACGGGGACAGGGGGCGAGCAGTACTTC

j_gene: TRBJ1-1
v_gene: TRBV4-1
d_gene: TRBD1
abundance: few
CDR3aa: CASSQESRGHTEAFF
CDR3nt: TGCGCCAGCAGCCAAGAGTCCAGGGGGCATACTGAAGCTTTCTTT

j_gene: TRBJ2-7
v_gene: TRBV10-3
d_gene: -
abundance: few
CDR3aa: CAISQRLQSYEQYF
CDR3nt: TGTGCCATCAGTCAGAGACTACAATCCTACGAGCAGTACTTC

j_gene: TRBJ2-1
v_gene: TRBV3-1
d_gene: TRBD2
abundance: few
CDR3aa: CASSQEALTSGGANEQFF
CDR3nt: TGTGCCAGCAGCCAAGAAGCCCTGACTAGCGGGGGGGCTAATGAGCAGTTCTTC

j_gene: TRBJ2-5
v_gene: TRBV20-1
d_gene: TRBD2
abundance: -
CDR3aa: CSWTSAQETQYF
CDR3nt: TGCAGTTGGACTAGCGCCCAAGAGACCCAGTACTTC

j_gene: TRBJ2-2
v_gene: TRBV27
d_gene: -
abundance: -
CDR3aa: CASELAPNTGELFF
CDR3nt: TGTGCCAGCGAGCTCGCACCGAACACCGGGGAGCTGTTTTTT

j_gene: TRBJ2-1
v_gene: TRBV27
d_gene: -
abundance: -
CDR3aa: CATYTSRVTYNEQFF
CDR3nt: TGTGCCACCTATACCTCCAGAGTGACCTACAATGAGCAGTTCTTC

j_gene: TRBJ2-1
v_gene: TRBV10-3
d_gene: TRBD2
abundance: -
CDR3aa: CAISRLAGVEQFF
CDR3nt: TGTGCCATCAGTCGACTAGCGGGGGTAGAGCAGTTCTTC

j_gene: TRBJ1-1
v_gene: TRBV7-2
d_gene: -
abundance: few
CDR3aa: CASSLVAGANTEAFF
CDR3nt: TGTGCCAGCAGCTTAGTCGCAGGGGCGAACACTGAAGCTTTCTTT